Below, one T cell receptor beta chain is given with its context. As yet, its antigen is unknown. TCRdb reanalysed the RT-PCR reads using MiXCR and keeps one entry per CDR3 protein. This sample carries 250,000 to 350,000 distinct CDR3 sequences, around 20% of them seen once, and the ten largest clones take over 9%. The sample belongs to a study of response to subunit inactivated influenza vaccine. V lost 0 bases and J lost 7; bases outside the gene matches: 11. The CDR3 loop spans 16 amino acids. Germline CDR1 is DFQATT and CDR2 is SNEGSKA (reference sequence). Study-level results: The authors suggested that few new T cells are recruited per seasonal influenza vaccination.

The V call is TRBV20-1, the J call TRBJ2-1, with 8 nucleotides matching TRBD2. The receptor's source is a man aged 50-75 years who received an inactivated influenza vaccine. This sample comprised PBMCs from blood, obtained about 20 months after vaccination. CDR3 DNA sequence: TGCAGTGCTAGAGATTGGGCGAGCGGGAGATTAAATGAGCAGTTCTTC. This sequence encodes CSARDWASGRLNEQFF.